The clone carrying this T cell receptor (beta chain) was detected once. The antigen is not known. It was with 60 Vbeta and 13 Jbeta primers that the PCR ran. Only in-frame clones appear in the TCRdb table, and some are missing; sequencing was by immunoSEQ multiplex PCR. The sample includes roughly 120,000 clones, about three quarters of them seen just once. These data come from a study of cytomegalovirus exposure and HLA in healthy donors. Study-wide points: High specificity and sensitivity for cytomegalovirus status were reported for the classifier.

The sequenced sample consisted of PBMCs. This sequence originates from a human donor in good health.

The chain's CDR3 is CASSPGTGATNEKLFF. The CDR3 DNA reads as TGTGCCAGCTCACCCGGGACAGGGGCAACTAATGAAAAACTGTTTTTT. This chain links TRBV18 with TRBJ1-4; 10 bases line up with TRBD1. Looked up from germline, CDR1 is KGHSH and CDR2 is LQKENI. Germline trimming cut 3 bases from V and 0 bases from J; bases unmatched to any gene: 1. CDR3 size: 16 residues.